A selection of T cell receptor beta chains follows, all from one sample in a study of shared clonotypes between healthy human individuals. Clones were sequenced by immunoSEQ multiplex PCR, and TCRdb holds only the in-frame ones, with some missing. The sample shows over 2 million clones, roughly 94% of them seen only once. The specimen sequenced was naive CD4+ T cells sorted from blood. The receptors shown here come from a man aged 18 to 30 in good health. CDR3s include the opening cysteine and the closing phenylalanine or tryptophan. D genes are given only for firm matches. Expanded clones are given a class, and other clones once, few, many or no size at all.

clone_size j_call d_call cdr3_length v_call cdr3_aa cdr3_nt
NA TRBJ1-4 NA 14 TRBV6-6 CASSSGANGEKLFF TGTGCCAGCAGTTCTGGGGCGAATGGTGAAAAACTGTTTTTT
NA TRBJ2-1 NA 14 TRBV29-1 CSVEDRDRYNEQFF TGCAGCGTTGAAGATCGAGACAGATACAATGAGCAGTTCTTC
NA TRBJ1-2 NA 16 TRBV28 CASSSLPGPSNYGYTF TGTGCCAGCAGTTCCTTACCGGGACCCTCTAACTATGGCTACACCTTC
NA TRBJ1-1 TRBD1 12 TRBV28 CASSVGTGIAFF TGTGCCAGCAGTGTGGGGACAGGGATCGCTTTCTTT
NA TRBJ2-1 NA 17 TRBV13 CASSGRTKDLTYNEQFF TGTGCCAGCAGCGGAAGGACTAAAGATCTTACCTACAATGAGCAGTTCTTC
NA TRBJ2-7 TRBD1 14 TRBV5-1 CASRLGQVSYEQYF TGCGCCAGCCGATTGGGACAGGTCTCCTACGAGCAGTACTTC
NA TRBJ2-1 NA 15 TRBV7-9 CASSFVANSYNEQFF TGTGCCAGCAGCTTCGTGGCGAACTCCTACAATGAGCAGTTCTTC
NA TRBJ2-6 NA 15 TRBV6-1 CASSDVRSGANVLTF TGTGCCAGCAGTGATGTCCGATCTGGGGCCAACGTCCTGACTTTC
NA TRBJ1-2 TRBD1 14 TRBV6-1 CASNDRGARYGYTF TGTGCCAGCAACGACAGGGGGGCCCGTTATGGCTACACCTTC
NA TRBJ2-1 NA 17 TRBV25-1 CASSELWSDSSYNEQFF TGTGCCAGCAGTGAATTGTGGTCGGACTCGTCCTACAATGAGCAGTTCTTC
NA TRBJ2-3 TRBD2 15 TRBV25-1 CASRATSGGKDTQYF TGTGCCAGCAGGGCGACTAGCGGGGGGAAAGATACGCAGTATTTT
NA TRBJ2-7 NA 10 TRBV20-1 CSARNDEQYF TGCAGTGCCCGCAACGACGAGCAGTACTTC
NA TRBJ1-5 NA 16 TRBV5-6 CASSADGGRGNQPQHF TGTGCCAGCAGCGCGGATGGCGGGCGCGGCAATCAGCCCCAGCATTTT
NA TRBJ1-1 NA 14 TRBV14 CASSPMTTLHGAFF TGTGCCAGCAGCCCCATGACAACCCTGCACGGAGCTTTCTTT
NA TRBJ2-5 NA 15 TRBV9 CASSVGSRGQETQYF TGTGCCAGCAGCGTGGGGTCTCGGGGCCAAGAGACCCAGTACTTC
NA TRBJ1-2 TRBD1 12 TRBV28 CASMNRGVGYTF TGTGCCAGCATGAACAGGGGGGTTGGCTACACCTTC
few TRBJ1-1 NA 17 TRBV27 CASSKYGGGRREAEAFF TGTGCCAGCAGTAAATACGGAGGTGGGAGGAGGGAGGCTGAAGCTTTCTTT
NA TRBJ2-2 TRBD2 17 TRBV7-2 CASSLAPGGRAGGELFF TGTGCCAGCAGCTTAGCTCCTGGCGGGAGGGCCGGCGGGGAGCTGTTTTTT
NA TRBJ2-3 NA 15 TRBV6-1 CASAEGPYGTDTQYF TGTGCCAGCGCCGAGGGGCCTTACGGCACAGATACGCAGTATTTT
NA TRBJ2-1 NA 15 TRBV5-4 CASSSDASSYNEQFF TGTGCCAGCAGCTCTGACGCCAGCTCCTACAATGAGCAGTTCTTC
NA TRBJ2-7 TRBD1 15 TRBV7-2 CASSQGQGITYEQYF TGTGCCAGCAGCCAAGGACAGGGTATAACCTACGAGCAGTACTTC
NA TRBJ2-1 TRBD1 15 TRBV5-1 CASTEQGALYNEQFF TGCGCCAGCACAGAACAGGGGGCGCTATATAATGAGCAGTTCTTC
NA TRBJ2-3 TRBD2 15 TRBV4-3 CASSLQLAGADTQYF TGCGCCAGCAGCCTTCAACTAGCGGGAGCAGATACGCAGTATTTT
NA TRBJ1-1 NA 14 TRBV5-1 CASSLDRVFPEAFF TGCGCCAGCAGCTTGGACAGGGTCTTCCCTGAAGCTTTCTTT
NA TRBJ2-5 NA 15 TRBV5-4 CASRSTSSTIETQYF TGTGCCAGCAGATCTACTAGTTCCACCATCGAGACCCAGTACTTC
NA TRBJ1-1 NA 14 TRBV6-6 CASSYSGANTEAFF TGTGCCAGCAGTTACTCGGGAGCGAACACTGAAGCTTTCTTT
NA TRBJ1-1 TRBD1 19 TRBV5-4 CASSTGQGGVRGLNTEAFF TGTGCCAGCAGCACCGGACAGGGTGGAGTTCGGGGACTGAACACTGAAGCTTTCTTT
once TRBJ1-6 TRBD1 15 TRBV5-1 CASSSGQGARTPLHF TGCGCCAGCAGCTCTGGACAGGGGGCGCGTACACCCCTCCACTTT
NA TRBJ2-7 NA 14 TRBV5-5 CASSLSFNGLGQYF TGTGCCAGCAGCTTGAGCTTCAACGGTCTGGGGCAGTACTTC
few TRBJ2-1 NA 11 TRBV20-1 CSASIGNEQFF TGCAGTGCTAGTATCGGGAATGAGCAGTTCTTC